This entry lists 18 T cell receptor beta chains sequenced from one sample in a study of blood T cell repertoires in COVID-19. TCRdb's table, derived via immunoSEQ multiplex PCR, lists solely in-frame clones and lacks some. This repertoire shows some 150,000 clones, around 84% found once; its top ten account for 35% to 40%. Material for sequencing was peripheral blood. These receptors originate from a human donor in a cohort sampled during active COVID-19.

The chain employs TRBV12-3 or TRBV12-4 and TRBJ1-2, with no clear D. V was trimmed by 1 base and J by 8 bases, leaving 11 bases between them. The length of the CDR3 is 13 residues. For the CDR3, the DNA is TGTGCCAGCAGTTTAGGGGTACGCGGAGGCTACACCTTC. Translated, it gives CASSLGVRGGYTF.

The chain employs TRBV29-1 and TRBJ2-1, with TRBD1 matching 8 bases. Unmatched junction bases numbered 10, after V lost 7 bases and J lost 2 bases. The CDR3 spans 15 residues. CDR1 is SQVTM, CDR2 ANQGSEA, per germline. In nucleotides, the CDR3 is TGCAGCGCCGATACAGGGGGAAAAACCTACAATGAGCAGTTCTTC. Its translation is CSADTGGKTYNEQFF.

The chain links TRBV27 to TRBJ2-7, with a tentative D call TRBD2 (6 bases). The CDR3 is 14 amino acids. CDR1 and CDR2 from the germline V gene are MNHEY and SMNVEV (reference sequence). V was pared by 9 bases and J by 3 bases, with 18 bases between. The CDR3 region has the DNA TGTGCCAGAAGACTAGAGCAGGTCTACTACGAGCAGTACTTC. Its protein product is CARRLEQVYYEQYF.

This chain uses TRBV6-6 with TRBJ2-7; no reliable D call. The V gene's germline CDR1 is MNHNY and CDR2 SVGAGI (reference sequence). The CDR3 sequence is 13 residues long. Trimming took 6 bases from V and 3 from J, leaving 12 bases between them. The CDR3 spells CASRYSSVYEQYF. CDR3 bases: TGTGCCAGCAGATACAGTTCAGTCTACGAGCAGTACTTC.

The chain couples TRBV5-1 to TRBJ1-2, with 8 bases aligning to TRBD1. The CDR3 has 13 amino acids. Germline loops: CDR1 SGHRS, CDR2 YFSETQ. The V gene end was trimmed by 5 bases and the J gene end by 14 bases; junction bases not matched to a gene: 14. The CDR3 DNA reads as TGCGCCAGCAGTAAGGACAGGGACGGGACGGGGACCTTC. Protein product: CASSKDRDGTGTF.

The V gene is TRBV5-6, the J gene TRBJ2-2, with D unresolved. Deletions cut 4 bases from V and 2 bases from J, with 6 bases between. The CDR3 is 13 residues long. Looked up from germline, CDR1 is SGHDT and CDR2 is YYEEEE. The CDR3 DNA follows: TGTGCCAGCAGCCCGAGAAACACCGGGGAGCTGTTTTTT. It is translated as CASSPRNTGELFF. Using reference TRBV5-6 and TRBJ2-2 for the parts outside the CDR3, the full variable domain is DAGVTQSPTHLIKTRGQQVTLRCSPKSGHDTVSWYQQALGQGPQFIFQYYEEEERQRGNFPDRFSGHQFPNYSSELNVNALLLGDSALYLCASSPRNTGELFFGEGSRLTVL.

The chain recombines TRBV7-3 with TRBJ1-1; D perhaps matches TRBD1 (6 bases). Trimming removed 5 bases from V and 2 bases from J, with 15 bases in between. The CDR3 extends over 15 amino acids. CDR1 and CDR2 (germline): SGHTA, FQGTGA. This chain's CDR3 is CASSPQGGGNTEAFF. The CDR3, as DNA: TGTGCCAGCAGCCCACAGGGCGGTGGAAACACTGAAGCTTTCTTT.

This chain joins TRBV18 and TRBJ1-4, with TRBD1 matching over 12 bases. The CDR3 spans 16 residues. Losses at the gene ends were 6 bases for V and 6 bases for J; bases not matched to a gene: 8. From germline, CDR1 is KGHSH and CDR2 LQKENI. The CDR3 loop reads CASSPGTGGYYEKLFF. As DNA, the CDR3 is TGTGCCAGCTCCCCCGGGACAGGGGGCTATTATGAAAAACTGTTTTTT.

The chain is built from TRBV27 and TRBJ1-5; no clear D gene. The germline CDR1 and CDR2 sequences are MNHEY and SMNVEV (reference sequence). Between the trimmed V and J ends, which lost 6 bases and 8 bases, there was a span of 14 bases. This CDR3 contains 13 residues. The CDR3 bases are TGTGCCAGCAGCCGGACGGGGTGGGAGCCCCAGCATTTT. Encoded protein: CASSRTGWEPQHF.

The rearrangement joins TRBV11-3 to TRBJ2-1; TRBD1 is a possible D gene (6 bases). The length of the CDR3 is 15 residues. Trimming took 4 bases from V and 0 from J, leaving 10 bases between them. Looked up from germline, CDR1 is SGHNT and CDR2 is YENEEA. As DNA, the CDR3 is TGTGCCAGCAGCTCAGGACAGCACTCCTACAATGAGCAGTTCTTC. This sequence encodes CASSSGQHSYNEQFF.

This clone is a singleton in its sample. CDR3 amino acids: CASSVRTSGGANGELFF. In nucleotides, the CDR3 is TGTGCCAGCAGCGTCCGGACTAGCGGGGGGGCTAACGGGGAGCTGTTTTTT. The chain employs TRBV7-2 and TRBJ2-2; TRBD2 agrees at 15 bases. Germline loops: CDR1 SGHTA, CDR2 FQGNSA. J was trimmed by 7 bases and V by 5 bases; bases with no gene match: 8. The CDR3 runs to 17 residues. The full variable domain, in which reference TRBV7-2 and TRBJ2-2 provide the parts outside the CDR3, is GAGVSQSPSNKVTEKGKDVELRCDPISGHTALYWYRQSLGQGLEFLIYFQGNSAPDKSGLPSDRFSAERTGGSVSTLTIQRTQQEDSAVYLCASSVRTSGGANGELFFGEGSRLTVL.

V usage is TRBV4-2 and J usage is TRBJ1-2; the D gene is possibly TRBD1 (6 bases). Germline V lookup: CDR1 LGHNA, CDR2 YNFKEQ. V shed 5 bases and J shed 8 bases, with 15 bases lying between them. The CDR3 has 13 residues. CDR3 coding DNA: TGTGCCAGCAGCTCCTTGGGGGCTAGGGGCTACACCTTC. It is translated as CASSSLGARGYTF.

The rearrangement uses TRBV28 and TRBJ1-3, with 8 nucleotides matching TRBD1. From germline, CDR1 is MDHEN and CDR2 SYDVKM. J lost 2 bases, V lost 6 bases, and 9 bases had no gene match. The CDR3 consists of 16 residues. CDR3 sequence reads: CASSPPGQGPGNTIYF. The DNA for the CDR3 is TGTGCCAGCAGCCCCCCCGGACAGGGCCCTGGAAACACCATATATTTT.

The chain is built from TRBV19 and TRBJ2-3; TRBD1 might be the D (6 bases). V lost 5 bases to trimming and J lost 3 bases, with 12 bases between them. The CDR3 sequence is 14 residues long. Germline V gives CDR1 LNHDA, CDR2 SQIVND (reference sequence). In DNA, the CDR3 is TGTGCCAGTAGTTCCCGACAGGATACAGATACGCAGTATTTT. Amino acid sequence: CASSSRQDTDTQYF.

The genes are TRBV7-6 and TRBJ1-1; 7 positions match TRBD1. Germline V CDR1 and CDR2: SGHVS, FNYEAQ. V shed 2 bases and J 1 base; nucleotides not matched to a gene: 7. The CDR3 totals 16 residues. CDR3: CASSLLVGGGNTEAFF. DNA for the CDR3: TGTGCCAGCAGCTTACTCGTAGGGGGCGGGAACACTGAAGCTTTCTTT.

This clone was counted once. The chain links TRBV29-1 to TRBJ1-2, with TRBD1 matching over 11 bases. The CDR3 is made up of 13 amino acids. Germline CDR1 is SQVTM and CDR2 is ANQGSEA. Trimming at V came to 8 bases and at J to 1 base, leaving 3 bases not matched to a gene. DNA for the CDR3: TGCAGCACTGGGACAGGGGGTAACTATGGCTACACCTTC. It translates to CSTGTGGNYGYTF. Using reference TRBV29-1 and TRBJ1-2 for the parts outside the CDR3, the full variable domain is SAVISQKPSRDICQRGTSLTIQCQVDSQVTMMFWYRQQPGQSLTLIATANQGSEATYESGFVIDKFPISRPNLTFSTLTVSNMSPEDSSIYLCSTGTGGNYGYTFGSGTRLTVV.

The J gene is TRBJ2-2, the V gene TRBV6-5; no clear D. V lost 8 bases and J lost 0, with 10 bases in between. This CDR3 contains 14 residues. From germline, CDR1 is MNHEY and CDR2 SVGAGI. As DNA, the CDR3 is TGTGCCAGCGTACGGGTCTCGAACACCGGGGAGCTGTTTTTT. Amino acids: CASVRVSNTGELFF.

V and J are TRBV29-1 and TRBJ2-1; 12 positions match TRBD2. The J segment lost 3 bases and the V segment lost 4 bases, leaving 10 bases of the junction unmatched. Per germline, CDR1 SQVTM and CDR2 ANQGSEA. The CDR3 has 17 residues. The CDR3 DNA reads TGCAGCGTTGTTTGGCTAGCGGGGGGGCCTGGCTACAATGAGCAGTTCTTC. Protein sequence: CSVVWLAGGPGYNEQFF.